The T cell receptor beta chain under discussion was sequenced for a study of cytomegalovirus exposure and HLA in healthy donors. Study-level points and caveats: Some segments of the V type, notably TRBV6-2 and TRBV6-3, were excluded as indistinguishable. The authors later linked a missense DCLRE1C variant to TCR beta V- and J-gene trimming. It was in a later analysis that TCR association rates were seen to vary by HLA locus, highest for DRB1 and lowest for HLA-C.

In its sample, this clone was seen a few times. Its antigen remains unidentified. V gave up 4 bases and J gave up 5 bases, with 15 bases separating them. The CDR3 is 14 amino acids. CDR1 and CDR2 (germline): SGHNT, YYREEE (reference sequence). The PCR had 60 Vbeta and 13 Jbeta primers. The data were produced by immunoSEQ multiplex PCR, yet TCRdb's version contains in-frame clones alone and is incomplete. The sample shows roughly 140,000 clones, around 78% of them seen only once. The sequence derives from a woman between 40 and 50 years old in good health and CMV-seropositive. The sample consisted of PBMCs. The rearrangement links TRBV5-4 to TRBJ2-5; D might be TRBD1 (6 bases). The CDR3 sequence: CASSAYRAGETQYF. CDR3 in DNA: TGTGCCAGCAGCGCGTACAGGGCCGGGGAGACCCAGTACTTC.